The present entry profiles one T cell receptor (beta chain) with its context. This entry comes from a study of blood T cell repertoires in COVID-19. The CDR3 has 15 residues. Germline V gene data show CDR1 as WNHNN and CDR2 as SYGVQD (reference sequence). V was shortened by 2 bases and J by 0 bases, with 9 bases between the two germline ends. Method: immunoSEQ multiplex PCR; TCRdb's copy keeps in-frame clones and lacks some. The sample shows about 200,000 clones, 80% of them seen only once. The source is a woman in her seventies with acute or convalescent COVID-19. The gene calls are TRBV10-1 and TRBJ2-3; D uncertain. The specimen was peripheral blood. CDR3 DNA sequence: TGCGCCAGCAGTGAGATGTTTTCTAGCACAGATACGCAGTATTTT. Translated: CASSEMFSSTDTQYF.